Sequencing of this TCR beta chain was carried out in a study of OX40 agonist ivuxolimab in advanced cancers. Some clones are missing from TCRdb's copy, which holds only in-frame ones; the method was immunoSEQ multiplex PCR. The sample gives 43,000 or so clones, around 87% of which show up once; around 10% is in the top ten. As to this clone: Its antigen is unidentified.

Findings and limits, study-wide: Circulating CD4+ and CD8+ T cells showed clonal expansion by week 6 at 0.1 to 3.0 mg/kg. Determination of antigen specificity was not performed for the expanded peripheral T cells. In the 0.1-3.0 mg/kg groups, partial responders showed among the lowest expansion.

CDR3 length equals 14 residues. V lost 3 bases and J 5 bases, leaving 13 bases between the germline ends. Germline values: CDR1 MGHRA, CDR2 YSYEKL. Patients were ruled out by autoimmune disease history or systemic immunosuppression. The sequencing here drew on CD4+ or CD8+ T cells sorted from blood, taken in a trial of the OX40 agonist ivuxolimab. The gene calls are TRBV4-1 and TRBJ2-5, with D perhaps assigned TRBD1 or TRBD2 (5 bases each). This receptor was taken from an adult with an advanced solid tumor such as melanoma, head and neck, liver or kidney cancer. Here the CDR3 reads CASSQGPGTETQYF. The DNA for the CDR3 is TGCGCCAGCAGCCAGGGCCCAGGGACGGAGACCCAGTACTTC.